This T cell receptor (beta chain) derives from a study of T cell changes during pregnancy in multiple sclerosis. Trimming took 4 bases from V and 1 from J, leaving 11 bases between them. This CDR3 contains 15 residues. The germline V gene encodes CDR1 MNHNY and CDR2 SVGAGI (reference sequence). Generated by immunoSEQ multiplex PCR, the TCRdb table keeps only in-frame clones and is missing some. The sample contains more than 65,000 clones, more than 85% of which appear only once. This TCR came from a female donor with multiple sclerosis, enrolled in a pregnancy study. Sequencing used peripheral blood, obtained in the first trimester of pregnancy. This rearrangement joins TRBV6-6 to TRBJ1-5; the D gene is possibly TRBD1 (6 bases). CDR3 amino acids: CASSFGRGSNQPQHF. CDR3 coding DNA: TGTGCCAGCAGTTTTGGCAGGGGAAGCAATCAGCCCCAGCATTTT.